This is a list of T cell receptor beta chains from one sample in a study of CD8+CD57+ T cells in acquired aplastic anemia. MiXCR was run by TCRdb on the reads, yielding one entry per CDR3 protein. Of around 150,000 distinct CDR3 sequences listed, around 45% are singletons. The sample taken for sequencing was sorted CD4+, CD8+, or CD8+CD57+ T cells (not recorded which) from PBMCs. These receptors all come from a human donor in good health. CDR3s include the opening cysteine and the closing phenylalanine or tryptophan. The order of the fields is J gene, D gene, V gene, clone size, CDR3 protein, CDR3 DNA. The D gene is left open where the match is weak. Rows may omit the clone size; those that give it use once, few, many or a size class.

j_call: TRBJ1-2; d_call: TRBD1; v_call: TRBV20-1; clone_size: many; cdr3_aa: CSALQGTDYGYTF; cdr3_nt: TGCAGTGCCCTACAGGGGACTGACTATGGCTACACCTTC
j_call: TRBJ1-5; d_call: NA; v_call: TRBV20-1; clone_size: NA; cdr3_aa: CSARFGRLSNQPQHF; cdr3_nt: TGCAGTGCTAGATTCGGGAGACTTAGCAATCAGCCCCAGCATTTT
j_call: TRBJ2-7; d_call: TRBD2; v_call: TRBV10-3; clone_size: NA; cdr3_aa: CAISGGLAGAREQYF; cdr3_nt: TGTGCCATCAGTGGGGGACTAGCGGGAGCAAGGGAGCAGTACTTC
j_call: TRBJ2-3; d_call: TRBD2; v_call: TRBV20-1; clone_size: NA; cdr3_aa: CSGGALRTDTQYF; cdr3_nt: TGCAGCGGGGGGGCCTTACGTACAGATACGCAGTATTTT
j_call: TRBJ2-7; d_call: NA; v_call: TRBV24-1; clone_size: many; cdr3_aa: CATSDRDTDFYEQYF; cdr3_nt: TGTGCCACCAGTGACCGAGACACCGACTTCTACGAGCAGTACTTC
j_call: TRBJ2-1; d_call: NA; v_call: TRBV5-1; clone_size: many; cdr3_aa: CASSLGQISYNEQFF; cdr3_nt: TGCGCCAGCAGCTTGGGACAGATCTCCTACAATGAGCAGTTCTTC
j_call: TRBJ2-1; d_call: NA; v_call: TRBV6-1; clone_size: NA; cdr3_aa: CASSGVWGDEQFF; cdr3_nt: TGCGCCAGCAGTGGGGTTTGGGGTGATGAGCAGTTCTTC
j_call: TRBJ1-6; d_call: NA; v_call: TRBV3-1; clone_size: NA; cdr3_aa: CASSREGSGNSPLHF; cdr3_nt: TGTGCCAGCAGCCGGGAGGGTTCCGGTAATTCACCCCTCCACTTT
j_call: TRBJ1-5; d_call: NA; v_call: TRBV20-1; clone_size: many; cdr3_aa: CSARVAGGNQPQHF; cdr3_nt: TGCAGTGCTAGGGTGGCAGGAGGCAATCAGCCCCAGCATTTT
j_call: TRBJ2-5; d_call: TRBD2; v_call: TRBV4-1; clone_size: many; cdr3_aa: CASSRLAGSQETQYF; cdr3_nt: TGCGCCAGCAGCCGCCTAGCGGGGTCCCAAGAGACCCAGTACTTC
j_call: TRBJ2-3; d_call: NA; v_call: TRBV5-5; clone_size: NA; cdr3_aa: CASSLPPTDTQYF; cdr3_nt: TGTGCCAGCAGCTTGCCCCCCACAGATACGCAGTATTTT
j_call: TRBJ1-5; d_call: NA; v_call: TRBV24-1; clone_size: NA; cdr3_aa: CATSGPNSNQPQHF; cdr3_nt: TGTGCCACCAGTGGACCTAATAGCAATCAGCCCCAGCATTTT
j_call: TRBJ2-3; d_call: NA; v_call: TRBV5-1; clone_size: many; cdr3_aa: CASSFERVTRDTQYF; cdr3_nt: TGCGCCAGCAGCTTCGAGCGGGTGACCCGTGATACGCAGTATTTT
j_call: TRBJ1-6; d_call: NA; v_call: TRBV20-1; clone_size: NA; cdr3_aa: CSASRGLQSPLHF; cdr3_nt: TGCAGTGCTAGTCGGGGTCTGCAGTCACCCCTCCACTTT
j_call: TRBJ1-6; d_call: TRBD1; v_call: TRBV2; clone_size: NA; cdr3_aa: CASSSLDRDNSPLHF; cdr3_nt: TGTGCCAGCAGCTCCCTGGACAGGGACAATTCACCCCTCCACTTT
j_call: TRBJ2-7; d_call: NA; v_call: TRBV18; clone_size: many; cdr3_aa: CASSPPGRMSSYEQYF; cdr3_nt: TGTGCCAGCTCACCACCGGGCAGGATGTCCTCCTACGAGCAGTACTTC
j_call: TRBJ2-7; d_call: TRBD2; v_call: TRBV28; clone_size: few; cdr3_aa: CASTQLAGAYEQYF; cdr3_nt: TGTGCCAGCACCCAACTAGCGGGTGCTTACGAGCAGTACTTC
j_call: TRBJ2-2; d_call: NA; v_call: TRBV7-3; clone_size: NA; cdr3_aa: CASSLRGSGELFF; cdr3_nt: TGTGCCAGCAGCTTAAGGGGTTCCGGGGAGCTGTTTTTT
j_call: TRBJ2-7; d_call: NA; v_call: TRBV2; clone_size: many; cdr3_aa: CASSEARRVAEQYF; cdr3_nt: TGTGCCAGCAGTGAAGCGCGAAGGGTGGCCGAGCAGTACTTC
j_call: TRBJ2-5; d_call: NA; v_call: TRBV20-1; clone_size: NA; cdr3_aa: CSARDLRETQYF; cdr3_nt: TGCAGTGCTAGAGATTTAAGGGAGACCCAGTACTTC
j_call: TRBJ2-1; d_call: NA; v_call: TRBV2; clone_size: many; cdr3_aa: CASTGPTPDNEQFF; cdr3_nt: TGTGCCAGCACCGGACCCACCCCGGACAATGAGCAGTTCTTC
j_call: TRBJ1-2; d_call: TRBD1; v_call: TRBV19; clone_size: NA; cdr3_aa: CASSTTGTGNYGYTF; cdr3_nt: TGTGCCAGTAGTACGACCGGGACAGGGAACTATGGCTACACCTTC
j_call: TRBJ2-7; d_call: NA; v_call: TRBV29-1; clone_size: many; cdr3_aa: CSVRQTYEQYF; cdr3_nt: TGCAGCGTTCGACAGACCTACGAGCAGTACTTC
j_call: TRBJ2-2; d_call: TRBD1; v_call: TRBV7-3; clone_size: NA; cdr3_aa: CASSPTGGNTGELFF; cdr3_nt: TGTGCCAGCAGCCCGACAGGGGGCAACACCGGGGAGCTGTTTTTT
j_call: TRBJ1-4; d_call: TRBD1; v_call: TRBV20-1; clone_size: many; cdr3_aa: CSAKQGAVNEKLFF; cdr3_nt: TGCAGTGCTAAACAGGGGGCCGTTAATGAAAAACTGTTTTTT
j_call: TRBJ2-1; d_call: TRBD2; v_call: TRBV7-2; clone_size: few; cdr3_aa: CASSLVAGWYNEQFF; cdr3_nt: TGTGCCAGCAGCTTAGTAGCGGGGTGGTACAATGAGCAGTTCTTC
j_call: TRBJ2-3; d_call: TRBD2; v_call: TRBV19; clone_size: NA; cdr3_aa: CASSVPRDQGGDTQYF; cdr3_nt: TGTGCCAGTAGCGTCCCCAGGGACCAGGGAGGGGATACGCAGTATTTT
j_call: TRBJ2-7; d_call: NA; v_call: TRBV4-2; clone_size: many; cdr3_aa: CASSQESNVLSMEQYF; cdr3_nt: TGTGCCAGCAGCCAAGAAAGTAACGTCCTCTCCATGGAGCAGTACTTC
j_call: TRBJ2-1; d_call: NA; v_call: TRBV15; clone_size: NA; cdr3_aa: CATSRERAMIGYNEQFF; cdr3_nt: TGTGCCACCAGCAGAGAGAGGGCCATGATAGGATACAATGAGCAGTTCTTC
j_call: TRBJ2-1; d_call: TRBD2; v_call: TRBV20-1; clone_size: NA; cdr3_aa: CSARDPRTSGRNEQFF; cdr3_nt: TGCAGTGCTAGAGACCCCCGGACTAGCGGGAGGAATGAGCAGTTCTTC
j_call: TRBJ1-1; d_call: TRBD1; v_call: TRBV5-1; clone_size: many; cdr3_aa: CASSSGQYTEAFF; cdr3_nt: TGCGCCAGCAGCTCGGGACAGTACACTGAAGCTTTCTTT